Listed here is a single T cell receptor beta chain. Germline values: CDR1 SEHNR, CDR2 FQNEAQ (reference sequence). This CDR3 comprises 16 residues. Trimming removed 3 bases from V and 5 bases from J; junction bases left unmatched: 10. This sample was included in a study of beta chain features in type 1 diabetes. Sequencing targeted expressed TCRB transcripts, as all isolated RNA had been reverse transcribed. The data were produced by immunoSEQ multiplex PCR, yet TCRdb's version contains in-frame clones alone and is incomplete. The sample holds approximately 140,000 clones, under 60% seen once. This sequence joins TRBV7-9 and TRBJ2-5, with 9 bases lining up with TRBD2. The sample was Tregs from blood. This clonotype was sampled from a man aged 18 to 30 in good health. CDR3 sequence (DNA): TGTGCCAGCAGCTTCCCCGGGACTAGCCCCGGCGAGACCCAGTACTTC. It specifies CASSFPGTSPGETQYF.